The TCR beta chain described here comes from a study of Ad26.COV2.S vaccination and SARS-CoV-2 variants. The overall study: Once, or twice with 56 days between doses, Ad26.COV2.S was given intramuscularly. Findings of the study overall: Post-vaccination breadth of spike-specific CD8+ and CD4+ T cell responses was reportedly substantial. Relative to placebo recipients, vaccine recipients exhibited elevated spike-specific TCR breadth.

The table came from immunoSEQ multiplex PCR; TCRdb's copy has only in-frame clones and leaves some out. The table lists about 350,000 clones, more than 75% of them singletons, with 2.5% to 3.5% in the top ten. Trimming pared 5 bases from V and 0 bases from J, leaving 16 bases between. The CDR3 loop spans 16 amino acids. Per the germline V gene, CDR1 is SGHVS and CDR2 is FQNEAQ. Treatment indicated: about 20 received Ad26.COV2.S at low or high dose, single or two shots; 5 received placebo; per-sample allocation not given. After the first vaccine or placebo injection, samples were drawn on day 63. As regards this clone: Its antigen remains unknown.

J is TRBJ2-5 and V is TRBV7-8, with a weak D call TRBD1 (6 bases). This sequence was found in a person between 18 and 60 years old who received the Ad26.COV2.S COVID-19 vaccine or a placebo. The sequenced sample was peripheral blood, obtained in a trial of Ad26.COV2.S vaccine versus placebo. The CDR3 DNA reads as TGTGCCAGCAGCACTTTAACCGGGACACACCAAGAGACCCAGTACTTC. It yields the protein CASSTLTGTHQETQYF.